The T cell receptor beta chain described here comes from a study of Graves' ophthalmopathy and Graves' hyperthyroidism. Study conclusions and caveats: Blood also carried most expanded thyroid clonotypes exceeding 0.001 frequency. Ophthalmopathy progression prediction by the model yielded a sensitivity of about 71% and a specificity of just over 72%.

Disease in donors with ophthalmopathy had moderate-to-severe activity, CAS ≥3, NOSPECS ≥4 and under 3 months' duration. CDR1 and CDR2 (germline): SGHRS, YFSETQ. The CDR3 loop spans 14 amino acids. V gave up 3 bases and J gave up 6 bases, with 16 bases separating them. Amplifying from RNA transcripts, the study obtained TCR beta CDR3 regions. HTBI-primed first-round RT-PCR preceded second-round multiplex PCR. TCRdb re-derived calls from the multiplex PCR reads in MiXCR, one entry per CDR3 protein. The table includes about 400,000 distinct CDR3 sequences, about 16% detected once. At least ten counts were recorded for this clonotype. Its antigen is unidentified.

Sequenced input: peripheral blood. The V gene is TRBV5-1, the J gene TRBJ2-7; D gene uncertain. This sequence was found in a woman between 18 and 29 years old with Graves' ophthalmopathy. The CDR3 protein is CASSSGPLFGEQYF. CDR3 nucleotide sequence: TGCGCCAGCAGCTCGGGCCCCCTTTTTGGCGAGCAGTACTTC. The full variable domain, with the rest looked up from reference TRBV5-1 and TRBJ2-7, is KAGVTQTPRYLIKTRGQQVTLSCSPISGHRSVSWYQQTPGQGLQFLFEYFSETQRNKGNFPGRFSGRQFSNSRSEMNVSTLELGDSALYLCASSSGPLFGEQYFGPGTRLTVT.